The 3 T cell receptor beta chains below were found in one sample sequenced in a study of blood T cell repertoires in COVID-19. TCRdb keeps only in-frame clones here, not all; method: immunoSEQ multiplex PCR. Here the sample spans a few hundred thousand clones, 88% being singletons. Sequenced material: peripheral blood. The receptors come from a man between 65 and 85 years old with acute or convalescent COVID-19.

The genes are TRBV19 and TRBJ1-5, with 11 bases aligning to TRBD1. CDR3 length equals 15 residues. V lost 10 bases and J lost 4; bases outside the gene matches: 9. CDR1 LNHDA and CDR2 SQIVND come from the germline V gene (reference sequence). The CDR3 DNA reads TGTGCCACGTCTGGATGGGACAGGGGGAATCAGCCCCAGCATTTT. Encoded protein: CATSGWDRGNQPQHF. Drawing the rest from reference TRBV19 and TRBJ1-5, the complete variable domain is DGGITQSPKYLFRKEGQNVTLSCEQNLNHDAMYWYRQDPGQGLRLIYYSQIVNDFQKGDIAEGYSVSREKKESFPLTVTSAQKNPTAFYLCATSGWDRGNQPQHFGDGTRLSIL.

The chain links TRBV30 to TRBJ2-7, with TRBD2 matching 7 bases. Trimming cost V 7 bases and J 0 bases; bases outside gene matches: 6. Germline CDR1 reads GTSNPN; CDR2 reads SVGIG (reference sequence). The CDR3 is 13 residues long. CDR3 in amino acids: CASGEGLSYEQYF. The CDR3 DNA follows: TGTGCCTCCGGGGAGGGTCTCTCCTACGAGCAGTACTTC.

This chain links TRBV7-9 with TRBJ2-7; weak D call: TRBD2 (5 bases). Germline CDR1 and CDR2: SEHNR and FQNEAQ (reference sequence). The CDR3 covers 13 residues. V was pared by 1 base and J by 4 bases, with 8 bases between. Here the CDR3 DNA reads TGTGCCAGCAGCTTAGGAGGGCCGTACGAGCAGTACTTC. This codes for CASSLGGPYEQYF.